The sequence of this TCR beta chain was determined in a study of graft-versus-host responses after intestinal transplantation. Study at large: Those transplanted obtained multivisceral, liver-intestinal, or isolated intestinal grafts.

Sequenced by immunoSEQ multiplex PCR; TCRdb stores in-frame clones only, minus some. The top ten hold over 4% of the sample, which has tens of thousands of clones, roughly 87% seen once. General observations from the study: Across patients carrying graft-donor T cell macrochimerism, allografts held high graft-versus-host to host-versus-graft clonal ratios. Among recipient marrow samples, GvH clones were found; some appeared first in ileum or blood.

To note about this clone: Its specificity is not known.

The input for sequencing was PBMCs, taken roughly 65 days after intestinal transplantation. The receptor was derived from a human patient who received an intestinal transplant, so some T cells may come from the graft donor.

The CDR3 region has the DNA TGTGCCAGTAGTATAGCCTGGACTACCTCCTACGAGCAGTACTTC. Translated: CASSIAWTTSYEQYF. The chain uses TRBV19 and TRBJ2-7, with TRBD2 as a possible D gene (6 bases). Germline values: CDR1 LNHDA, CDR2 SQIVND (reference sequence). The CDR3 extends over 15 amino acids. Between the trimmed V and J ends, which lost 1 base and 0 bases, there was a span of 10 bases. Using reference TRBV19 and TRBJ2-7 for the parts outside the CDR3, the full variable domain is DGGITQSPKYLFRKEGQNVTLSCEQNLNHDAMYWYRQDPGQGLRLIYYSQIVNDFQKGDIAEGYSVSREKKESFPLTVTSAQKNPTAFYLCASSIAWTTSYEQYFGPGTRLTVT.